This T cell receptor beta chain was retrieved from a study of cytomegalovirus exposure and HLA in healthy donors. Study observations and caveats: On later analysis, the bulk of CMV-associated TCR beta chains appeared to be HLA-restricted.

To note about this clone: What it binds is unknown.

Use of 60 Vbeta and 13 Jbeta primers characterized the PCR. Only in-frame clones appear in the TCRdb table, and some are missing; sequencing was by immunoSEQ multiplex PCR. The table shows 160,000 or so clones, with 70% to 80% occurring only once. V lost 4 bases, J lost 5 bases, and 20 bases lay in between. The CDR3 runs to 16 residues. Germline CDR1 is SEHNR and CDR2 is FQNEAQ (reference sequence). The TCR was taken from a man between 18 and 29 years old in good health and CMV-seropositive. The chain couples TRBV7-9 to TRBJ1-1; no reliable D call. The sequencing sample was made of PBMCs. CDR3 in amino acids: CASSSPAEGRKTEAFF. The DNA of the CDR3 is TGTGCCAGCAGCTCCCCCGCTGAGGGTCGGAAGACTGAAGCTTTCTTT.